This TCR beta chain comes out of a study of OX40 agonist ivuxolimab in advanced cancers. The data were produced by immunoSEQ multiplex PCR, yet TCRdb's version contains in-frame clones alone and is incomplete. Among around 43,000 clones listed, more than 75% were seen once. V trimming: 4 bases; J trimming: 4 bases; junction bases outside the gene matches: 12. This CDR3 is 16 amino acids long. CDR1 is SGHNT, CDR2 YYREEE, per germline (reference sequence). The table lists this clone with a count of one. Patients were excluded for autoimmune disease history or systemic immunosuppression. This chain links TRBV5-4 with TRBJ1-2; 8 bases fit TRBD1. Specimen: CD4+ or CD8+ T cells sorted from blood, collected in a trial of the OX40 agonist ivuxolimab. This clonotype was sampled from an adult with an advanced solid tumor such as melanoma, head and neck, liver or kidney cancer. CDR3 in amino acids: CASSPAGTGPFYGYTF. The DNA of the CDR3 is TGTGCCAGCAGCCCGGCCGGGACAGGCCCTTTCTATGGCTACACCTTC.